This T cell receptor beta chain was captured by sequencing in a study of blood T cell repertoires in COVID-19. Generated by immunoSEQ multiplex PCR, the TCRdb table keeps only in-frame clones and is missing some. The sample lists roughly 330,000 clones; over 75% were seen once. Germline loops: CDR1 SGHRS, CDR2 YFSETQ. CDR3 length equals 17 residues. V shed 1 base and J shed 0 bases, with 14 bases lying between them. Material: PBMCs or T cells enriched from blood (not recorded which). The chain joins TRBV5-1 to TRBJ2-1; a weak D match, TRBD1 (6 bases). The sequence derives from a woman aged 30 to 39 who had recovered from COVID-19. This chain's CDR3 is CASSLYGGQSSYNEQFF. CDR3 DNA sequence: TGCGCCAGCAGCTTGTATGGGGGCCAAAGCTCCTACAATGAGCAGTTCTTC.